This TCR beta chain was profiled in a study of response to subunit inactivated influenza vaccine. TCRdb passed the RT-PCR reads through MiXCR, listing each CDR3 protein once. This sample has some 550,000 distinct CDR3 sequences; approximately 20% occur once, and the top ten carry about 2.8%. Findings of the study overall: Authors proposed each seasonal influenza vaccination draws in few new T cells.

The V and J ends lost 4 bases and 5 bases, in that order; junction bases with no gene match: 8. CDR1 MRHNA and CDR2 SNTAGT come from the germline V gene. The CDR3 length is 15 residues. This clonotype was counted many times. Its antigen is still unknown. This sample was also put to use in a study of T cells expressing NK-cell markers. This second study notes: The cDNA for TCR beta came from 5'RACE template switching with UMIs. Repertoires of TCR beta were obtained from T cells sorted as CD3+CD56+NKG2C+, CD3+CD56+NKG2C- and CD3+CD56-NKG2C+. The eight sequenced donors comprised seven who were HCMV-seropositive and one who was seronegative. Topping the CD3+CD56-NKG2C+ fraction as well were these clonotypes, in several donors.

This chain links TRBV6-4 with TRBJ2-3; TRBD2 matches at 8 bases. The sample here was CD4+ T cells sorted from PBMCs, taken roughly 12 days after vaccination. The origin of this receptor is a man between 50 and 59 years old who received an inactivated influenza vaccine. DNA of the CDR3: TGTGCCAGCAGTGGGGTAGCGGGAAAAGAAGATACGCAGTATTTT. Translation gives CASSGVAGKEDTQYF.